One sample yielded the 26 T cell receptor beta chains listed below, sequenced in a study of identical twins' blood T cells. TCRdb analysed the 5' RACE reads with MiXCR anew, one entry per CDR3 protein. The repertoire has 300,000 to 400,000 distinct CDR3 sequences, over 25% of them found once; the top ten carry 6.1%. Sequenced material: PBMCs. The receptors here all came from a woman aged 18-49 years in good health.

The CDR3 coding sequence is TGTGCCAGCACCCCTTTGGGGGGGGCGCGAACTGAAGCTTTCTTT. Encoded protein: CASTPLGGARTEAFF. The rearrangement links TRBV6-5 to TRBJ1-1; tentatively, D is TRBD1 (6 bases). The CDR3 contains 15 residues. Trimming took 7 bases from V and 5 from J, leaving 20 bases between them. From germline, CDR1 is MNHEY and CDR2 SVGAGI.

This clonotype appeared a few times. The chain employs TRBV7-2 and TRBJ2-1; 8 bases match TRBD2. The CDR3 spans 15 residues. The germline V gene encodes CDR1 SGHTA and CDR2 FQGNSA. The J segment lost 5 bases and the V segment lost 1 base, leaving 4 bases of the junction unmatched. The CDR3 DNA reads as TGTGCCAGCAGCTTAGATGGCGGGGGGAACAATGAGCAGTTCTTC. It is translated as CASSLDGGGNNEQFF.

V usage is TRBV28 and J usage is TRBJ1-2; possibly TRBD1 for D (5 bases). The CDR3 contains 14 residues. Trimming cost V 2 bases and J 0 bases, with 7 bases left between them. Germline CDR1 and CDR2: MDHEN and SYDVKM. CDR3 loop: CASSLTGANYGYTF. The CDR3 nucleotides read TGTGCCAGCAGTTTAACAGGCGCTAACTATGGCTACACCTTC.

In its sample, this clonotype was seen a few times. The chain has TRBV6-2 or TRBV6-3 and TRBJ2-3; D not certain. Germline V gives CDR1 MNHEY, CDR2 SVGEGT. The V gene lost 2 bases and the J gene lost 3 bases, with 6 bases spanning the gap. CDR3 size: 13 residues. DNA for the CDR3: TGTGCCAGCAGTTACCAAAGGACAGATACGCAGTATTTT. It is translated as CASSYQRTDTQYF.

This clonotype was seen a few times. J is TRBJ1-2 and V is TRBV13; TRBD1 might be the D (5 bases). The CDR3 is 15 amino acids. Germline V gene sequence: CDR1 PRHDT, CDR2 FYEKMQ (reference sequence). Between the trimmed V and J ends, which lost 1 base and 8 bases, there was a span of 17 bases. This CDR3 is CASSLEPGLPGGYTF. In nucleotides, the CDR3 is TGTGCCAGCAGCTTAGAACCGGGACTCCCGGGCGGCTACACCTTC.

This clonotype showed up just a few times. The CDR3 region is CSVYGPYNQPQHF. The CDR3 DNA follows: TGCAGCGTCTATGGGCCTTATAATCAGCCCCAGCATTTT. The J gene is TRBJ1-5, the V gene TRBV29-1; D gene uncertain. The CDR3 sequence is 13 residues long. The germline V gene has CDR1 SQVTM and CDR2 ANQGSEA. The V end was cut by 6 bases, the J end by 4 bases, with 13 bases between. The whole variable domain, filled in from reference TRBV29-1 and TRBJ1-5, reads SAVISQKPSRDICQRGTSLTIQCQVDSQVTMMFWYRQQPGQSLTLIATANQGSEATYESGFVIDKFPISRPNLTFSTLTVSNMSPEDSSIYLCSVYGPYNQPQHFGDGTRLSIL.

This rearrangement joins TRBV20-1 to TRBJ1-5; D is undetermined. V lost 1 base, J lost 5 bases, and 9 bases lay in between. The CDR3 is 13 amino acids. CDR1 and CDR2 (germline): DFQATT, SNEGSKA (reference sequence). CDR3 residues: CSARGDGDQPQHF. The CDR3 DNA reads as TGCAGTGCTAGAGGGGATGGAGATCAGCCCCAGCATTTT.

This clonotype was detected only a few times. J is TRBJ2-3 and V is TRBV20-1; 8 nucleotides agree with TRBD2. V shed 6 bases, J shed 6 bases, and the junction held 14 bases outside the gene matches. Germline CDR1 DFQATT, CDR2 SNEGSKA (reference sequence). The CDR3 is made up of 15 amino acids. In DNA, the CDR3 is TGCAGTGCCGGCGCCGGGCGGGGGGTAGTGGATACGCAGTATTTT. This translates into CSAGAGRGVVDTQYF.

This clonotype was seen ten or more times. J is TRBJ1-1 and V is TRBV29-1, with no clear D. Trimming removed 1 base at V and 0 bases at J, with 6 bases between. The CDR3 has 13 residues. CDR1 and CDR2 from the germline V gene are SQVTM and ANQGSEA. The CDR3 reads CSVEVHLNTEAFF. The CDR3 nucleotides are TGCAGCGTTGAAGTCCACCTGAACACTGAAGCTTTCTTT.

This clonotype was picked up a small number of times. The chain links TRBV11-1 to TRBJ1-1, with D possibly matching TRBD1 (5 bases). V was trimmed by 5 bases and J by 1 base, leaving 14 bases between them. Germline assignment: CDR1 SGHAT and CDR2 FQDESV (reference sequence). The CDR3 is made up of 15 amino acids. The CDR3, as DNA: TGTGCCAGCAGCGGGGCTCGGGTCCAGAACACTGAAGCTTTCTTT. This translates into CASSGARVQNTEAFF.

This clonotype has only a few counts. The CDR3 protein is CASSLTGGPFF. The CDR3, as DNA: TGTGCCAGCAGCTTGACAGGGGGTCCTTTCTTT. The chain is built from TRBV7-9 and TRBJ1-1; 9 bases line up with TRBD1. Trimming removed 3 bases from V and 12 bases from J; junction bases left unmatched: 2. The germline gives CDR1 SEHNR, CDR2 FQNEAQ (reference sequence). The CDR3 spans 11 residues. The full variable domain, rest sourced from reference TRBV7-9 and TRBJ1-1, is DTGVSQNPRHKITKRGQNVTFRCDPISEHNRLYWYRQTLGQGPEFLTYFQNEAQLEKSRLLSDRFSAERPKGSFSTLEIQRTEQGDSAMYLCASSLTGGPFFGQGTRLTVV.

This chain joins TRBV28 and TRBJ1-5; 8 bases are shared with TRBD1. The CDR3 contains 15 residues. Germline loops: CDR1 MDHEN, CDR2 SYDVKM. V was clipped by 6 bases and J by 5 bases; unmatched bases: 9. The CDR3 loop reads CASRAGQGNYQPQHF. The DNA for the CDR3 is TGTGCCAGCAGGGCTGGACAGGGTAACTATCAGCCCCAGCATTTT.

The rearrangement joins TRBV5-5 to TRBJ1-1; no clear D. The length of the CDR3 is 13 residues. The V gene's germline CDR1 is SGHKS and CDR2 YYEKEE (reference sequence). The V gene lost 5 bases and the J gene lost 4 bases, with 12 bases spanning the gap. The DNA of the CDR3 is TGTGCCAGCAGTTGGGTGGGGAGCACTGAAGCTTTCTTT. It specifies CASSWVGSTEAFF.

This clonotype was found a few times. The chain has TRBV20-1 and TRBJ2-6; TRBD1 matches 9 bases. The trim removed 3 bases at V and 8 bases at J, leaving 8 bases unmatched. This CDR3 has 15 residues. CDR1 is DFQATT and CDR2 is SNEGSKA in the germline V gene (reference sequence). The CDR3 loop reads CSASAGTGRTNVLTF. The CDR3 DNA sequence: TGCAGTGCTAGCGCCGGGACAGGGAGGACCAACGTCCTGACTTTC.

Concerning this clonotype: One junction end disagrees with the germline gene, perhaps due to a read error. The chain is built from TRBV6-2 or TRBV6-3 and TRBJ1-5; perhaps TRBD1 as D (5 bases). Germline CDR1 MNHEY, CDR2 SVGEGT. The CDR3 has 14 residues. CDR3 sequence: CASSYGGGDQPQRF. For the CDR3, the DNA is TGTGCCAGCAGTTACGGGGGTGGGGATCAGCCCCAGCGTTTT.

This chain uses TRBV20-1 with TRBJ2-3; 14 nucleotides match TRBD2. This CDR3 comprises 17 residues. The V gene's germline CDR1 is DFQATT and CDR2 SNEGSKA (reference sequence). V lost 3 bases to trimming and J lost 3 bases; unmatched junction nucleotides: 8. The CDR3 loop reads CSASAGTSGSGTDTQYF. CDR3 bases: TGCAGTGCTAGCGCCGGGACTAGCGGGAGTGGAACAGATACGCAGTATTTT.

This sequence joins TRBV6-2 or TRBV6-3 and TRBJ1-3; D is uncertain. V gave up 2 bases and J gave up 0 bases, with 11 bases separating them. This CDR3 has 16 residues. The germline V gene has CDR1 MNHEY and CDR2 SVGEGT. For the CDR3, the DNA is TGTGCCAGCAGTTACGCATCAATATTCTCTGGAAACACCATATATTTT. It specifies CASSYASIFSGNTIYF.

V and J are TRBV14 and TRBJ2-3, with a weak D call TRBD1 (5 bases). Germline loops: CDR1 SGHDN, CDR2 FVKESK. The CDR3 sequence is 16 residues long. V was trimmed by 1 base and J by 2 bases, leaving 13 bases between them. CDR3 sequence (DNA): TGTGCCAGCAGCCAAGGAGTTGGACACTTCACAGATACGCAGTATTTT. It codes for CASSQGVGHFTDTQYF.

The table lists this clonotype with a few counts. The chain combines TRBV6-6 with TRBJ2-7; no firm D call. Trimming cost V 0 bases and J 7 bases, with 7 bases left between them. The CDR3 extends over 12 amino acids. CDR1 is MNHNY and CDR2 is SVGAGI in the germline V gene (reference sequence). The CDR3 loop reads CASSYSWWEQYF. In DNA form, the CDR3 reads TGTGCCAGCAGTTACTCGTGGTGGGAGCAGTACTTC.

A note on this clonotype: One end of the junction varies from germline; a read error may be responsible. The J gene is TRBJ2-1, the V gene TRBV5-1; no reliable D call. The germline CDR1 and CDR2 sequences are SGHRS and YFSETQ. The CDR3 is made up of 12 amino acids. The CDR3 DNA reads TGCGCCAGCAGCTTTACCTACGATGAGCAGTTCTTC. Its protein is CASSFTYDEQFF.

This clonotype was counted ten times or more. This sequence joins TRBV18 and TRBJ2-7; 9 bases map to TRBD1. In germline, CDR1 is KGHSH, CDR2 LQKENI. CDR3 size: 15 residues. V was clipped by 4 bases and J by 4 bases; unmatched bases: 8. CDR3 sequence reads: CASSRGTGSEYEQYF. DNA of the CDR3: TGTGCCAGCTCACGAGGGACAGGGAGCGAGTACGAGCAGTACTTC.

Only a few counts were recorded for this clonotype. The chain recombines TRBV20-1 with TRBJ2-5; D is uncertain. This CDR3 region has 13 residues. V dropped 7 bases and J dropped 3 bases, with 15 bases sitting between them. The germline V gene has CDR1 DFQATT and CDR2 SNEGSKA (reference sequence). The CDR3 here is CSVQRLTEETQYF. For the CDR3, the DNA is TGCAGTGTTCAGCGACTGACTGAAGAGACCCAGTACTTC.

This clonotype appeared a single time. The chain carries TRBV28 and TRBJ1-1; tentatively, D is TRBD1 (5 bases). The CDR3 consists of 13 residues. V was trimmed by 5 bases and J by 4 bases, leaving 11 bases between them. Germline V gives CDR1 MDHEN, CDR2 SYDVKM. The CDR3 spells CASSPGMSTEAFF. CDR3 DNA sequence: TGTGCCAGCAGTCCAGGGATGAGCACTGAAGCTTTCTTT.

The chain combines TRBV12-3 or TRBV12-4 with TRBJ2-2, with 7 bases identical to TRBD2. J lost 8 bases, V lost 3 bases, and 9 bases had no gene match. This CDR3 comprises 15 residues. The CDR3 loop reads CASSLRERGPGELFF. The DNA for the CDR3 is TGTGCCAGCAGTTTGAGAGAGCGGGGTCCAGGGGAGCTGTTTTTT.

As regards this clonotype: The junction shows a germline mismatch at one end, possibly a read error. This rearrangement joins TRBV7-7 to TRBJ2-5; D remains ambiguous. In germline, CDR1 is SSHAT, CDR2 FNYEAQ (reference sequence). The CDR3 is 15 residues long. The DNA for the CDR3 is TGTGCTAGCAGCTTCTCGGGCGTGCTCCAAGAGACCCAGTACTTC. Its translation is CASSFSGVLQETQYF.

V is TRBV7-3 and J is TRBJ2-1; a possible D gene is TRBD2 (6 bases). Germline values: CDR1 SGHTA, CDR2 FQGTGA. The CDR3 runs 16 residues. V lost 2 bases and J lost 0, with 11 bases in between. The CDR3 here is CASSLGGSSSYNEQFF. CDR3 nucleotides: TGTGCCAGCAGCTTAGGGGGGTCGAGCTCCTACAATGAGCAGTTCTTC.